These 10 T cell receptor beta chains share one sample of origin, sequenced in a study of blood T cells in healthy people across ages. Combining a sample-barcoded 5' primer with a J-beta primer mix, a second PCR ran for 7 to 11 cycles. MiXCR, run by TCRdb on the 5' RACE reads, gives a single entry per CDR3 protein. The sample contains 700,000 to 1,000,000 distinct CDR3 sequences, 40% to 50% of which appear only once. The specimen was blood. The receptors originated from a man aged 55-75 years in good health.

The J gene is TRBJ2-5, the V gene TRBV27, with a weak D call TRBD1 (5 bases). Germline values: CDR1 MNHEY, CDR2 SMNVEV (reference sequence). The CDR3 is 14 residues long. V was shortened by 6 bases and J by 5 bases, with 16 bases between the two germline ends. CDR3 sequence: CASREQGFEETQYF. The DNA for the CDR3 is TGTGCCAGCAGAGAGCAGGGCTTTGAGGAGACCCAGTACTTC.

The chain couples TRBV7-2 to TRBJ2-2, with a possible D match to TRBD2 (5 bases). V lost 6 bases, J lost 5 bases, and 16 bases lay in between. The CDR3 covers 15 residues. Germline lookup yields CDR1 SGHTA and CDR2 FQGNSA. CDR3 amino acids: CASSLRVNRTGELFF. For the CDR3, the DNA is TGTGCCAGCAGTTTGAGGGTGAACAGAACCGGGGAGCTGTTTTTT. The full variable domain, with the rest looked up from reference TRBV7-2 and TRBJ2-2, is GAGVSQSPSNKVTEKGKDVELRCDPISGHTALYWYRQSLGQGLEFLIYFQGNSAPDKSGLPSDRFSAERTGGSVSTLTIQRTQQEDSAVYLCASSLRVNRTGELFFGEGSRLTVL.

The J gene is TRBJ2-4, the V gene TRBV6-1; no definite D call. V lost 0 bases and J 0 bases, leaving 12 bases between the germline ends. The germline gives CDR1 MNHNS, CDR2 SASEGT. The CDR3 runs 17 residues. This CDR3 reads CASSEAPATLAKNIQYF. CDR3 DNA sequence: TGTGCCAGCAGTGAAGCGCCAGCGACTCTAGCCAAAAACATTCAGTACTTC.

There are a few counts of this clonotype. The gene calls are TRBV6-5 and TRBJ2-5; TRBD1 agrees at 7 bases. Germline V CDR1 and CDR2: MNHEY, SVGAGI. The CDR3 is made up of 15 amino acids. J gave up 1 base and V 5 bases, and 7 bases lay outside the gene matches. CDR3 residues: CASSATRDSQETQYF. The CDR3 coding sequence is TGTGCCAGCAGTGCCACCCGGGACAGCCAAGAGACCCAGTACTTC.

The chain recombines TRBV6-5 with TRBJ1-5, with 12 positions matching TRBD1. This CDR3 has 15 residues. Germline trimming cut 10 bases from V and 7 bases from J; bases unmatched to any gene: 11. Per germline, CDR1 MNHEY and CDR2 SVGAGI. CDR3 sequence: CATGPGTGGQQPQHF. The CDR3 nucleotides are TGTGCCACCGGCCCCGGGACAGGGGGCCAGCAGCCCCAGCATTTT.

This clonotype was observed a few times. The chain is built from TRBV20-1 and TRBJ1-2; D gene unclear. V lost 4 bases and J 8 bases, leaving 11 bases between the germline ends. This CDR3 is 11 amino acids long. The germline V gene encodes CDR1 DFQATT and CDR2 SNEGSKA (reference sequence). As DNA, the CDR3 is TGCAGTGCTACTGCGCCGGGGGGCTACACCTTC. This translates into CSATAPGGYTF.

The chain is built from TRBV10-3 and TRBJ2-1, with D possibly called TRBD1 or TRBD2 (5 bases each). The CDR3 spans 11 residues. Trimming removed 11 bases at V and 10 bases at J, with 15 bases between. The germline CDR1 and CDR2 sequences are ENHRY and SYGVKD. The CDR3 spells CASGSSYEQFF. The DNA of the CDR3 is TGTGCCTCAGGGAGCTCCTACGAGCAGTTCTTC.

Concerning this clonotype: Germline and junction disagree at one end, which may indicate a read error. V and J are TRBV7-8 and TRBJ2-7; TRBD2 might be the D (6 bases). The CDR3 is 14 amino acids. Germline V gene sequence: CDR1 SGHVS, CDR2 FQNEAQ. The CDR3 DNA sequence: TGTGTCAGCAGCTTCGCGGGACCGACCTACGAGCAGTACTTC. Protein product: CVSSFAGPTYEQYF.

This chain connects TRBV11-2 to TRBJ2-5; 7 positions agree with TRBD1. The CDR3 has 15 amino acids. After removal of 1 base from V and 3 bases from J, the junction contained 5 bases not matched to a gene. Germline V gene lookup returns CDR1 SGHAT and CDR2 FQNNGV. CDR3 region: CASSLGAGGKETQYF. DNA of the CDR3: TGTGCCAGCAGCTTAGGGGCAGGGGGAAAAGAGACCCAGTACTTC.

A few counts support this clonotype. The rearrangement joins TRBV20-1 to TRBJ2-1; the D gene is possibly TRBD2 (6 bases). The CDR3 loop spans 12 amino acids. The germline CDR1 and CDR2 sequences are DFQATT and SNEGSKA (reference sequence). Trimming stripped 2 bases from V and 10 bases from J, with 12 bases between. CDR3 loop: CSARSGSNEQFF. The CDR3 DNA reads as TGCAGTGCTAGATCCGGGAGTAACGAGCAGTTCTTC.